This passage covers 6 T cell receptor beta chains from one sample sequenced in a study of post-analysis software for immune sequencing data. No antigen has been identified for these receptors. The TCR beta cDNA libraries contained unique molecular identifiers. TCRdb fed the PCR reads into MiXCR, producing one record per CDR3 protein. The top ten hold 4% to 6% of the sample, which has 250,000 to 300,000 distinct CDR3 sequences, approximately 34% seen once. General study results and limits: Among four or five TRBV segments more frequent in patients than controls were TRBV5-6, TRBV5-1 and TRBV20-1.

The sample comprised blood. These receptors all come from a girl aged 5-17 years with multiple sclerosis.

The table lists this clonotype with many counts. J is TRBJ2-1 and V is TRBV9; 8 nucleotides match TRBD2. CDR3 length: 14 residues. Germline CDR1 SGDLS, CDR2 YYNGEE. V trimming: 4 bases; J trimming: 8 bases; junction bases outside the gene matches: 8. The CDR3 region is CASSRSGSDYEQFF. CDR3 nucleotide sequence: TGTGCCAGCAGCAGGAGCGGGAGTGACTATGAGCAGTTCTTC.

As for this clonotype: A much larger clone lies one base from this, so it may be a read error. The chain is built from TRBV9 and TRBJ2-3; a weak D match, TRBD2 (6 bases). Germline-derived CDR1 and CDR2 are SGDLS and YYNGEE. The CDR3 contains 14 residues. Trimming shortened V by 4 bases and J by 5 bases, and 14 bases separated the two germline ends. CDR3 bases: TGTGCCAGCAGCATAGACGGGAGAGGAGATACGCAGTATTTT. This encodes CASSIDGRGDTQYF.

DNA for the CDR3: TGCAGCGTTACGGGGCCAGGGAGTGGCTACACCTTC. This sequence encodes CSVTGPGSGYTF. V and J are TRBV29-1 and TRBJ1-2, with D possibly being TRBD1 (5 bases). Trimming removed 5 bases at V and 7 bases at J, with 14 bases between. This CDR3 contains 12 residues. From germline, CDR1 is SQVTM and CDR2 ANQGSEA.

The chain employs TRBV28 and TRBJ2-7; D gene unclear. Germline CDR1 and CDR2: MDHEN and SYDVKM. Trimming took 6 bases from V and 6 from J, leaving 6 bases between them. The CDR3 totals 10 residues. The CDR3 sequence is CASRSGEQYF. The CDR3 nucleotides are TGTGCCAGCAGGTCAGGCGAGCAGTACTTC.

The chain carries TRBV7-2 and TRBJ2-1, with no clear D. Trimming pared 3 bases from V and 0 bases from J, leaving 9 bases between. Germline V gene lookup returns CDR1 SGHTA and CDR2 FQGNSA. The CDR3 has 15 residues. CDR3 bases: TGTGCCAGCAGCTTCATGGGTCACTCCTACAATGAGCAGTTCTTC. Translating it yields CASSFMGHSYNEQFF.

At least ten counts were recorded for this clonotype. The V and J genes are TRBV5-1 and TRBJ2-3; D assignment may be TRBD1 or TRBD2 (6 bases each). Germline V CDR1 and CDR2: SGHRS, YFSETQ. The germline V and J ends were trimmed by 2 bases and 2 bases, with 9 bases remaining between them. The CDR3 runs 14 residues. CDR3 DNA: TGCGCCAGCAGCTTAGGGGGGCTCACAGATACGCAGTATTTT. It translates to CASSLGGLTDTQYF. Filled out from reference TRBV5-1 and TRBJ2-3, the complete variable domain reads KAGVTQTPRYLIKTRGQQVTLSCSPISGHRSVSWYQQTPGQGLQFLFEYFSETQRNKGNFPGRFSGRQFSNSRSEMNVSTLELGDSALYLCASSLGGLTDTQYFGPGTRLTVL.